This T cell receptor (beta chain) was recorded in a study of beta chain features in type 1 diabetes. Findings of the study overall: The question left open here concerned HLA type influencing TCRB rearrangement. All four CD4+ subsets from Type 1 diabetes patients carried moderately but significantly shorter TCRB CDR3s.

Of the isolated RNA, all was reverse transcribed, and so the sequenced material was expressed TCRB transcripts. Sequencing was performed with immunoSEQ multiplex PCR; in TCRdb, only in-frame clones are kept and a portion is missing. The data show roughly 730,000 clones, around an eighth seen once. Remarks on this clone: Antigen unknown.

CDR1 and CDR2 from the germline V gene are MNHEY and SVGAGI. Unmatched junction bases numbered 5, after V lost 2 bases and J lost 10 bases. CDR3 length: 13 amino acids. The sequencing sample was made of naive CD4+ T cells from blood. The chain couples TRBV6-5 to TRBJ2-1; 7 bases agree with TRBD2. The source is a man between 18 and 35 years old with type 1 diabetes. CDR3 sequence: CASSYPAGVEQFF. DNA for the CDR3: TGTGCCAGCAGTTACCCGGCGGGGGTGGAGCAGTTCTTC.